A selection of T cell receptor beta chains follows, all from one sample in a study of shared clonotypes between healthy human individuals. Sequencing was performed with immunoSEQ multiplex PCR; in TCRdb, only in-frame clones are kept and a portion is missing. This table has approximately 2.5 million clones, 93% appearing once. Specimen: naive CD4+ T cells from PBMCs. The receptor source for this set is a man between 18 and 35 years old in good health. Some clones in this sample may be carry-over from other donors' samples. The CDR3 runs from the conserved cysteine through the conserved F or W. Fields, in order: D gene, clone size, V gene, CDR3 length, J gene, CDR3 DNA, CDR3 protein. A D gene is named only where the DNA matches it firmly. Clone size appears in some rows only: once, few, many, or a class for an expanded clone.

D: -; size: -; V: TRBV2; length: 16; J: TRBJ1-3; DNA: TGTGCCAGCAGTAAGAACCACCCTGAGACCGGAAACACCATATATTTT; CDR3: CASSKNHPETGNTIYF
D: -; size: -; V: TRBV4-2; length: 13; J: TRBJ2-7; DNA: TGTGCCAGCAGCCAAGTCCTGTCCTACGAGCAGTACTTC; CDR3: CASSQVLSYEQYF
D: TRBD1; size: -; V: TRBV2; length: 16; J: TRBJ1-3; DNA: TGTGCCAGCAGTCGACAGGGGAAGGCTTCTGGAAACACCATATATTTT; CDR3: CASSRQGKASGNTIYF
D: -; size: -; V: TRBV30; length: 12; J: TRBJ1-5; DNA: TGTGCCTGGAGTGTAAGGGGCGGTCCCCAGCATTTT; CDR3: CAWSVRGGPQHF
D: TRBD1; size: -; V: TRBV28; length: 14; J: TRBJ1-6; DNA: TGTGCCAGCTCCCGCCGAGGGGGCGCTTCACCCCTCCACTTT; CDR3: CASSRRGGASPLHF
D: TRBD1; size: -; V: TRBV28; length: 17; J: TRBJ2-2; DNA: TGTGCCAGCAGTTTCGAAAGGGGGACAGGAAGAACCGGGGAGCTGTTTTTT; CDR3: CASSFERGTGRTGELFF
D: -; size: -; V: TRBV6-1; length: 13; J: TRBJ2-1; DNA: TGTGCCAGCAGGACCGACGGCTACAATGAGCAGTTCTTC; CDR3: CASRTDGYNEQFF
D: -; size: few; V: TRBV28; length: 11; J: TRBJ1-4; DNA: TGTGCCAGCAGTTTCGACTTAGATCTGTTTTTT; CDR3: CASSFDLDLFF
D: TRBD1; size: -; V: TRBV19; length: 14; J: TRBJ2-3; DNA: TGTGCCAGTGCGACAGGGGGCTGGACAGATACGCAGTATTTT; CDR3: CASATGGWTDTQYF
D: TRBD2; size: -; V: TRBV5-1; length: 15; J: TRBJ2-1; DNA: TGCGCCAGCAGCAGAGCGGGAGGGCCGTTCGGTGAGCAGTTCTTC; CDR3: CASSRAGGPFGEQFF
D: -; size: few; V: TRBV28; length: 12; J: TRBJ1-5; DNA: TGTGCCAGCAATCCATCGGATCAGCCCCAGCATTTT; CDR3: CASNPSDQPQHF
D: -; size: -; V: TRBV5-1; length: 13; J: TRBJ2-7; DNA: TGCGCCAGCAGCTGGGACGGCACCTACGAGCAGTACTTC; CDR3: CASSWDGTYEQYF
D: TRBD2; size: -; V: TRBV5-8; length: 14; J: TRBJ2-7; DNA: TGTGCCAGCAGTGCACGGACTAGCGGCTACGAGCAGTACTTC; CDR3: CASSARTSGYEQYF
D: TRBD1; size: -; V: TRBV27; length: 15; J: TRBJ2-1; DNA: TGTGCCAGCAGTTTAGGGGACAGGGGCTACAATGAGCAGTTCTTC; CDR3: CASSLGDRGYNEQFF
D: TRBD1; size: -; V: TRBV5-1; length: 15; J: TRBJ2-7; DNA: TGCGCCAGCCACCAAACAGGGGGAAGCTCCTACGAGCAGTACTTC; CDR3: CASHQTGGSSYEQYF
D: -; size: -; V: TRBV5-3; length: 17; J: TRBJ1-1; DNA: TGTGCCAGAAGCGGGAAGAACAGGGTCAAAGAGGACACTGAAGCTTTCTTT; CDR3: CARSGKNRVKEDTEAFF
D: -; size: once; V: TRBV9; length: 16; J: TRBJ2-1; DNA: TGTGCCAGCAGCGTAGATGTTTCTATCTCCTACAATGAGCAGTTCTTC; CDR3: CASSVDVSISYNEQFF
D: -; size: -; V: TRBV2; length: 14; J: TRBJ2-7; DNA: TGTGCCAGCAGGCCTAGACAGGCGGCCTACGAGCAGTACTTC; CDR3: CASRPRQAAYEQYF
D: -; size: -; V: TRBV9; length: 15; J: TRBJ2-1; DNA: TGTGCCAGCAGCCCCGGGGTGGCGACCTACAATGAGCAGTTCTTC; CDR3: CASSPGVATYNEQFF
D: -; size: -; V: TRBV11-2; length: 14; J: TRBJ1-3; DNA: TGTGCCAGCGCCCGGCCGTTCTCTGGAAACACCATATATTTT; CDR3: CASARPFSGNTIYF
D: -; size: -; V: TRBV28; length: 15; J: TRBJ1-5; DNA: TGTGCCAGCAGTTTAGCTCAGGGGATAAATCAGCCCCAGCATTTT; CDR3: CASSLAQGINQPQHF
D: -; size: -; V: TRBV5-4; length: 16; J: TRBJ2-7; DNA: TGTGCCAGCAGCTTTGGGGCCCGGGAGACGAAGAGGGAGCAGTACTTC; CDR3: CASSFGARETKREQYF
D: -; size: -; V: TRBV7-2; length: 14; J: TRBJ1-5; DNA: TGTGCCAGCAGCCCCGGGACCGATAATCAGCCCCAGCATTTT; CDR3: CASSPGTDNQPQHF
D: -; size: -; V: TRBV28; length: 14; J: TRBJ1-2; DNA: TGTGCCAGCAGTTTTTCCCAGGGCATCTATGGCTACACCTTC; CDR3: CASSFSQGIYGYTF
D: -; size: -; V: TRBV15; length: 15; J: TRBJ1-5; DNA: TGTGCCACCAGACTTGGGGCTAGTAGCAATCAGCCCCAGCATTTT; CDR3: CATRLGASSNQPQHF
D: -; size: few; V: TRBV20-1; length: 8; J: TRBJ1-1; DNA: TGCAGTGCTACTCAGCATTTCTTT; CDR3: CSATQHFF